This is a list of T cell receptor beta chains from one sample in a study of CD8 T cells in ankylosing spondylitis. MiXCR, applied by TCRdb to the 5' RACE reads, yields one record per CDR3 protein. The sample has roughly 120,000 distinct CDR3 sequences, around 13% seen once. The sample taken for sequencing was blood, either unsorted or a sorted T cell fraction (not recorded which). These receptors were obtained from a female donor with ankylosing spondylitis or in good health (not recorded which). The conserved cysteine and the conserved F or W are not part of the CDR3 here. D genes are given only for firm matches. Not every row has a clone size; where given, it reads once, few, many or a size class.

TRBD2	TRBV4-1	few	TRBJ2-5	ASRSLALVKETQY
NA	TRBV12-3/TRBV12-4	many	TRBJ2-3	ASRGTDTQY
NA	TRBV3-1	many	TRBJ2-5	ASSQGIQETQY
NA	TRBV7-9	NA	TRBJ1-4	ASSHAGETNEKLF
TRBD2	TRBV11-2	few	TRBJ2-1	ASSLDRLAGEIGEQF
NA	TRBV28	many	TRBJ1-2	ASSLGGYGYT
NA	TRBV3-1	few	TRBJ1-2	ASSQSDRQRFYGYT
NA	TRBV7-2	few	TRBJ1-5	ASSLVAGVGNQPQH
NA	TRBV20-1	few	TRBJ2-5	SASLFFGSQATQY
TRBD1	TRBV4-2	few	TRBJ1-5	ASSQDFRGMGKGQPQH
NA	TRBV12-3/TRBV12-4	many	TRBJ2-2	ASIRTGELF
TRBD1	TRBV7-9	NA	TRBJ1-2	ASSLGQGANKGGYT
NA	TRBV6-6	NA	TRBJ2-2	ASSELAGELF
NA	TRBV7-8	few	TRBJ2-5	ASSLADETQY
TRBD2	TRBV4-1	few	TRBJ2-7	ASSQAGLAGGEQY
NA	TRBV20-1	many	TRBJ1-1	SASRPGVNTEAF
NA	TRBV9	many	TRBJ2-2	ASSSRAAAGELF
TRBD1	TRBV5-1	many	TRBJ2-1	ASRKGTEGF
NA	TRBV2	many	TRBJ2-7	AQRGGRPAYEQY
NA	TRBV20-1	NA	TRBJ2-1	SAPPMGGKGGSYNEQF
NA	TRBV11-2	NA	TRBJ1-6	ASSLGGLGGNSPLH
TRBD1	TRBV3-1	few	TRBJ2-5	ASSDRQGGRVTQY
NA	TRBV12-3/TRBV12-4	few	TRBJ1-3	ASTTSAGSGNTIY
TRBD1	TRBV10-3	many	TRBJ2-2	AISESSGGHGELF
TRBD1	TRBV6-1	few	TRBJ2-2	ASSPGTGHTGELF